This T cell receptor beta chain was observed in a study of blood T cell repertoires in COVID-19. Points on this clone: This specimen includes other DNA sequences encoding the same CDR3.

Profiled with immunoSEQ multiplex PCR; TCRdb holds only in-frame clones, not every one. The data hold more than 95,000 clones, with 75% to 95% observed a single time. V gave up 4 bases and J gave up 1 base; unmatched junction bases: 3. Germline CDR1 SGHNT, CDR2 YYREEE (reference sequence). The CDR3 is 14 amino acids. The receptor comes from a human donor in a cohort sampled during active COVID-19. The chain recombines TRBV5-4 with TRBJ2-3; 7 nucleotides match TRBD2. The sample consisted of peripheral blood. CDR3 coding DNA: TGTGCCAGCAGCCTTACTAGCGGCACAGATACGCAGTATTTT. It translates to CASSLTSGTDTQYF.